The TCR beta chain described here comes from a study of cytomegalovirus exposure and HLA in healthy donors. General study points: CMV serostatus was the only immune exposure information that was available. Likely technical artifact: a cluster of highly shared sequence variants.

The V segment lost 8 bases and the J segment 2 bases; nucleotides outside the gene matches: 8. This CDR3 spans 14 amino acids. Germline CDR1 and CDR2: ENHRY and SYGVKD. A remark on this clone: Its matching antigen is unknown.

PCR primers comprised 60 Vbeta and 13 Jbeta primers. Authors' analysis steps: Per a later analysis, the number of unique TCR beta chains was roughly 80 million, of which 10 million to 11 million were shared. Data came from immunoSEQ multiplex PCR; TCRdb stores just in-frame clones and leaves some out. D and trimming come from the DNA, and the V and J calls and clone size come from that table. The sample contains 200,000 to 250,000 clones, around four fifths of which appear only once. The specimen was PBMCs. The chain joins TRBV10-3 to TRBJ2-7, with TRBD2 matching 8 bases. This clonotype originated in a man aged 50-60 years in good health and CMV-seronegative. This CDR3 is CAIQEGLVPYEQYF. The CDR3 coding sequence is TGTGCCATCCAAGAGGGACTAGTTCCCTACGAGCAGTACTTC.